This T cell receptor beta chain was documented in a study of cytomegalovirus exposure and HLA in healthy donors. Findings of the study overall: Certain sequence variants were highly shared and formed a cluster, and this cluster was likely a sequencing artifact. Most sequenced TCRs were rare (though some public TCRs occurred in many donors). V segments that were indistinguishable, TRBV6-2 and TRBV6-3 among them, were omitted from analysis. TCR beta chains numbering some 160 were designated cytomegalovirus-associated.

Trimming took 5 bases from V and 7 from J, leaving 18 bases between them. The CDR3 runs to 14 residues. Germline V gene sequence: CDR1 SGHNT, CDR2 YYREEE (reference sequence). With respect to this clone: Its target is unknown.

Primers for the PCR totalled 60 Vbeta and 13 Jbeta. The repertoire was sequenced with immunoSEQ multiplex PCR; TCRdb's copy has only in-frame clones and lacks some. This table holds some 150,000 clones, around 80% found once. Input material: PBMCs. The clonotype originates from a male donor in good health and CMV-seronegative. V gene TRBV5-4 combines with J gene TRBJ2-5, with a tentative D call TRBD2 (6 bases). The CDR3 DNA follows: TGTGCCAGCAGAAGTTCCGGGACTGTGGGGACCCAGTACTTC. This encodes CASRSSGTVGTQYF.